This T cell receptor beta chain was retrieved from a study of Ad26.COV2.S vaccination and SARS-CoV-2 variants. Notes on the study in general: Breadth and depth estimates from TCRs may understate total T cell responses.

Concerning this clone itself: Its antigen is undetermined.

Treatment noted: over 15 received Ad26.COV2.S at low or high dose, single or two shots; about 5 received placebo; per-sample allocation not given. All samples were drawn on day 63, counting from the first vaccine or placebo injection. Profiling relied on immunoSEQ multiplex PCR, and the TCRdb table lists in-frame clones only, not all of them. The sample holds about 400,000 clones, about 85% seen once. The sequence was obtained from a person aged 18-60 years who received the Ad26.COV2.S COVID-19 vaccine or a placebo. This specimen consisted of peripheral blood, obtained in a trial of Ad26.COV2.S vaccine versus placebo.

The DNA for the CDR3 is TGTGCCAGCAGCGGAGGACCCGGGCCGCCCCAGCATTTT. Protein sequence: CASSGGPGPPQHF. This chain uses TRBV3-1 (or the pseudogene TRBV3-2) with TRBJ1-5; unclear D gene. The length of the CDR3 is 13 residues. Trimming left V 5 bases short and J 9 bases short, with 14 bases between. CDR1 is LGHDT, CDR2 YNNKEL, per germline (reference sequence).